This note documents a single TCR beta chain sequence. Its antigen is as yet unknown. The PCR had 60 Vbeta and 13 Jbeta primers. Sequencing used immunoSEQ multiplex PCR; TCRdb keeps in-frame clones, though not all of them. The sample lists approximately 80,000 clones; about 77% were seen once. This sample was included in a study of cytomegalovirus exposure and HLA in healthy donors. Study conclusions and caveats: The authors assumed roughly uniform sequencing depth across donors for presence/absence analyses. The study recorded 160 or so TCR beta chains that were cytomegalovirus-associated.

In nominal health when sampled, donors likely had unrecorded immune exposures nonetheless. V shed 5 bases and J 8 bases; nucleotides not matched to a gene: 12. The CDR3 has 15 amino acids. From germline, CDR1 is LNHNV and CDR2 YYDKDF (reference sequence). The genes are TRBV15 and TRBJ1-2; 9 positions agree with TRBD1. The source material was PBMCs. The sequence came from a male donor in good health and CMV-seropositive. CDR3 DNA: TGTGCCACCAGCGGTGACTCCGGGACAGGGATAGGCTACACCTTC. Its protein is CATSGDSGTGIGYTF.